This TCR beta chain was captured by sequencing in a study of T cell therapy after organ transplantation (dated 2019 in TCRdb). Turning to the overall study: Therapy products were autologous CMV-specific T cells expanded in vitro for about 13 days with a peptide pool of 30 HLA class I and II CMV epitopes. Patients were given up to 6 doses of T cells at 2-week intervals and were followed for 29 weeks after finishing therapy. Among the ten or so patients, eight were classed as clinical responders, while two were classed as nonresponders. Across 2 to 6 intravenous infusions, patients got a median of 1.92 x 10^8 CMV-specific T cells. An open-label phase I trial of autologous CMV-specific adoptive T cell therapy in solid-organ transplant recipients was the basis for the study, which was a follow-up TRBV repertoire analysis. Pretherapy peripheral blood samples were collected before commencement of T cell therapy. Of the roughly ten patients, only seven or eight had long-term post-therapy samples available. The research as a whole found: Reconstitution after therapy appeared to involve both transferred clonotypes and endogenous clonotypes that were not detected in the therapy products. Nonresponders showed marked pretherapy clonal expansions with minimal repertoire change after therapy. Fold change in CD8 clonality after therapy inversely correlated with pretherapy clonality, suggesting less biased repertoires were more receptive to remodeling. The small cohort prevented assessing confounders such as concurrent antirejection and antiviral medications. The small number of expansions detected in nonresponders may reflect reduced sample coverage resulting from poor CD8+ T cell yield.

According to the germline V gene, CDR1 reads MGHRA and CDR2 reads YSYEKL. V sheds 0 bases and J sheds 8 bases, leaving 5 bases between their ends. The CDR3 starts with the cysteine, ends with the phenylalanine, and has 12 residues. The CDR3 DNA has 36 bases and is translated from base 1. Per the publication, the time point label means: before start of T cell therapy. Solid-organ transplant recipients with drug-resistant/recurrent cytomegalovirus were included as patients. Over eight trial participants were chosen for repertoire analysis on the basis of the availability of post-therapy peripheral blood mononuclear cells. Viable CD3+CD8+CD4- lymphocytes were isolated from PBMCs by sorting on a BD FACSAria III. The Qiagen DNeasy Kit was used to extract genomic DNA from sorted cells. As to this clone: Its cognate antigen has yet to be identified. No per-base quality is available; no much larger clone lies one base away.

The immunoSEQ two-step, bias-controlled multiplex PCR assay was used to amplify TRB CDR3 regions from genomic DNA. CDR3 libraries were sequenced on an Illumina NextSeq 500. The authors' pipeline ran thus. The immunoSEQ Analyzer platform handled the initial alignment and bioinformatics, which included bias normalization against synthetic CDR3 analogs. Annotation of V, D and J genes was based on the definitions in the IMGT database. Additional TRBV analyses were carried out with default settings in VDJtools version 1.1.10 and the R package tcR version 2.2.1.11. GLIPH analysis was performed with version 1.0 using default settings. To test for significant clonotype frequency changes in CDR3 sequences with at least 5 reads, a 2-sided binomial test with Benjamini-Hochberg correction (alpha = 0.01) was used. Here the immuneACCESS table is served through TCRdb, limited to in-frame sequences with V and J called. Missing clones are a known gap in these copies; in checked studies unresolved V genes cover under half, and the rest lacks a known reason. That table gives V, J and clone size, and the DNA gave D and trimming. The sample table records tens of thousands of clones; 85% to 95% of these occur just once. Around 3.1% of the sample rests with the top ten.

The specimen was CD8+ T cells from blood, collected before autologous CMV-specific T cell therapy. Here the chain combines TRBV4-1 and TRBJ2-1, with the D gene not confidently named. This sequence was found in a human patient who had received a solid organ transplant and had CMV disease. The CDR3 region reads CASSQEEYEQFF. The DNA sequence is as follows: TGCGCCAGCAGCCAAGAAGAGTATGAGCAGTTCTTC.